These 7 T cell receptor beta chains originate from one sample sequenced in a study of early T cells in non-severe SARS-CoV-2 infection. Via MiXCR, TCRdb re-called the 5' RACE reads, giving one row per CDR3 protein. The table has some 71,000 distinct CDR3 sequences, approximately 10% seen once. Source: whole blood, taken at baseline. The receptors originated from an adult who was a healthcare worker with PCR-confirmed SARS-CoV-2 infection or an uninfected control (not recorded which).

This clonotype was counted a few times. The rearrangement uses TRBV21-1 and TRBJ2-6; TRBD2, as called in the table, went unchecked against the DNA. TRBV21-1 is marked as a pseudogene. The CDR3 is made up of 16 amino acids. The CDR3 DNA reads TGTGCCAGCAGCAACCTCCAATACTCTGGGGCCAACGTCCTGACTTTC. Amino acids: CASSNLQYSGANVLTF.

The chain links TRBV12-3 or TRBV12-4 to TRBJ1-1; D might be TRBD1 (6 bases). This CDR3 contains 16 residues. V lost 5 bases and J lost 0, with 16 bases in between. The CDR3 coding sequence is TGTGCCAGCAGTAGCCCAGGGGAGGTTTTGAACACTGAAGCTTTCTTT. Protein sequence: CASSSPGEVLNTEAFF.

The sample holds many counts of this clonotype. The rearrangement uses TRBV7-9 and TRBJ2-1, with TRBD2 as a possible D gene (5 bases). This CDR3 contains 14 residues. Germline CDR1 and CDR2: SEHNR and FQNEAQ (reference sequence). Trimming shortened V by 1 base and J by 3 bases, and 7 bases separated the two germline ends. The CDR3 DNA reads as TGTGCCAGCAGCTTAGACGGGAACTACAATGAGCAGTTCTTC. This codes for CASSLDGNYNEQFF.

This clonotype was seen many times. This chain uses TRBV7-8 with TRBJ1-5; weak D call: TRBD1 (5 bases). Deletions cut 7 bases from V and 4 bases from J, with 14 bases between. The V gene's germline CDR1 is SGHVS and CDR2 FQNEAQ. The CDR3 extends over 14 amino acids. CDR3 coding DNA: TGTGCCAGCACCGGAAGGGGTAGGAATCAGCCCCAGCATTTT. This gives the protein CASTGRGRNQPQHF.

This chain joins TRBV19 and TRBJ1-5, with 11 positions matching TRBD1. V was pared by 3 bases and J by 4 bases, with 2 bases of the junction left unmatched. CDR3 length: 15 residues. The germline CDR1 and CDR2 sequences are LNHDA and SQIVND (reference sequence). CDR3 in amino acids: CASSIGTGGNQPQHF. CDR3 sequence (DNA): TGTGCCAGTAGTATTGGGACAGGGGGAAATCAGCCCCAGCATTTT.

This clonotype was seen ten or more times. The J gene is TRBJ2-2, the V gene TRBV4-2; 9 positions agree with TRBD1. This CDR3 has 16 residues. The trim removed 0 bases at V and 8 bases at J, leaving 7 bases unmatched. Per germline, CDR1 LGHNA and CDR2 YNFKEQ. The CDR3 reads CASSQDTGGASGELFF. The CDR3 DNA reads TGTGCCAGCAGCCAAGATACAGGGGGCGCATCTGGGGAGCTGTTTTTT.

The chain joins TRBV5-5 to TRBJ2-7, with D tentatively TRBD2 (5 bases). Germline loops: CDR1 SGHKS, CDR2 YYEKEE (reference sequence). This CDR3 has 13 amino acids. The ends were cut back, 5 bases at V and 7 bases at J, with 16 bases in the middle. Here the CDR3 DNA reads TGTGCCAGCAGGCTGGTTGCGGGCGGGGAGCAGTACTTC. Translated: CASRLVAGGEQYF.